What follows is one T cell receptor beta chain and its context. In germline, CDR1 is GTSNPN, CDR2 SVGIG (reference sequence). V shed 3 bases and J shed 7 bases, with 15 bases lying between them. The CDR3 is made up of 14 amino acids. The sample is drawn from a study of cytomegalovirus exposure and HLA in healthy donors. Vbeta (60) and Jbeta (13) primers were used in the PCR. Profiled with immunoSEQ multiplex PCR; TCRdb holds only in-frame clones, not every one. Among 55,000 to 70,000 clones listed, under 85% were seen once. This chain joins TRBV30 and TRBJ1-4, with TRBD1 as a possible D gene (6 bases). Sequencing was performed on PBMCs. The origin of this receptor is a woman in her sixties or seventies in good health and CMV-seropositive. CDR3 DNA: TGTGCCTGGAGCCCTACAGGGTTCAGTGAAAAACTGTTTTTT. Its protein product is CAWSPTGFSEKLFF.